The entry below describes one TCR beta chain. The data originate from a study of shared clonotypes between healthy human individuals. Here immunoSEQ multiplex PCR was the method, and the copy in TCRdb shows in-frame clones only, minus some. The sample includes around 1.5 million clones, nearly 99% seen only once; the top ten take about 0.42%. Germline V gives CDR1 MNHNS, CDR2 SASEGT. There are 14 residues in the CDR3. Germline trimming cut 5 bases from V and 0 bases from J; bases unmatched to any gene: 1. Sequenced input: naive CD4+ T cells sorted from blood. The sample's subset: CD45RA+ positively selected. The receptor comes from a man younger than 45 in good health. The chain carries TRBV6-1 and TRBJ1-3; 7 positions match TRBD1. CDR3: CASSRQGSGNTIYF. In DNA form, the CDR3 reads TGTGCCAGCAGTCGACAGGGCTCTGGAAACACCATATATTTT.